What follows describes a single TCR beta chain. What it recognizes is unknown. Data came from immunoSEQ multiplex PCR; TCRdb stores just in-frame clones and leaves some out. The sample has around 10,000 clones; roughly 90% are singletons. This entry belongs to a study of OX40 agonist ivuxolimab in advanced cancers. On the study more broadly: Treatment of patients was with ivuxolimab, an agonistic anti-OX40 (CD134) antibody. Regarding the study as a whole: Low normalized T-cell clonal expansion was additionally recorded for some nonresponders. The average count of expanded clones was higher among CD8+ T cells than among CD4+. Individuals who were partial responders at 0.1-3.0 mg/kg had clonal expansion that ranked among the lowest.

V dropped 6 bases and J dropped 0 bases, with 15 bases sitting between them. Germline CDR1 and CDR2: MNHEY and SMNVEV (reference sequence). The CDR3 is 17 residues long. The rearrangement uses TRBV27 and TRBJ1-6; no firm D call. The TCR comes from an adult with an advanced solid tumor such as melanoma, head and neck, liver or kidney cancer. This sample comprised CD4+ or CD8+ T cells sorted from blood, obtained in a trial of the OX40 agonist ivuxolimab. In DNA form, the CDR3 reads TGTGCCAGCAGCCCACGGCCTTCTAGCTCCTATAATTCACCCCTCCACTTT. Protein sequence: CASSPRPSSSYNSPLHF.